The clone carrying this TCR beta chain was seen a handful of times. Looked up from germline, CDR1 is LGHDT and CDR2 is YNNKEL (reference sequence). The CDR3 totals 16 residues. V gave up 5 bases and J gave up 9 bases; unmatched junction bases: 8. As handled by the study authors: Using reference gene primer amplification, nucleated cell counts were estimated. Here immunoSEQ multiplex PCR was the method, and the copy in TCRdb shows in-frame clones only, minus some. V and J calls and clone size follow that table, whereas D and trimming were derived from the DNA. The table includes around 250,000 clones, 83% detected once. This record belongs to a study of blood T cell repertoires in COVID-19. Study information: Samples of COVID-19 (acute and convalescent) were obtained from the United States, Italy and Spain. Sources were T cells, B-cell-depleted T cells, or PBMCs; the material itself was cDNA or gDNA.

The clonotype comes from a man aged 55-75 years who had recovered from COVID-19. The sequenced material came from peripheral blood. This chain uses TRBV3-1 (or the pseudogene TRBV3-2) with TRBJ1-6, with 12 bases matching TRBD1. Here the CDR3 reads CASSNGDRGPSSPLHF. CDR3 in DNA: TGTGCCAGCAGCAACGGGGACAGGGGGCCAAGTTCACCCCTCCACTTT.